This TCR beta chain was profiled in a study of HIV-infected patients and healthy controls. The V and J ends lost 7 bases and 4 bases respectively, with 17 bases between them. CDR1 MNHEY and CDR2 SMNVEV come from the germline V gene (reference sequence). The CDR3 covers 15 residues. TCRdb redid the calling of the 5' RACE reads with MiXCR, one entry per CDR3 protein. The sample records roughly 70,000 distinct CDR3 sequences, roughly a sixth being singletons. The rearrangement joins TRBV27 to TRBJ1-5, with a possible D match to TRBD1 (6 bases). The clonotype originates from a human donor in good health. Sequenced: CD4+ T cells from blood. This chain's CDR3 is CASKKGGESNQPQHF. CDR3 in DNA: TGTGCCAGCAAAAAAGGGGGGGAGTCGAATCAGCCCCAGCATTTT.